Each of the 6 T cell receptor beta chains below was sequenced from the same sample in a study of T cell repertoires in cytomegalovirus infection. TCRdb itself ran the reads through MiXCR, one entry per CDR3 protein. The sample records hundreds of thousands of distinct CDR3 sequences, roughly 18% being singletons. Sequencing was performed on PBMCs. The receptor source for this set is a human donor in good health (CMV status not recorded). Some clones in this sample may be carry-over from other donors' samples.

J is TRBJ2-3 and V is TRBV20-1, with 7 bases identical to TRBD2. V was clipped by 0 bases and J by 6 bases; unmatched bases: 9. Germline values: CDR1 DFQATT, CDR2 SNEGSKA (reference sequence). This CDR3 has 15 residues. The CDR3 region is CSARDPQGRGDTQYF. In DNA form, the CDR3 reads TGCAGTGCTAGAGATCCGCAAGGGCGGGGGGATACGCAGTATTTT.

This clonotype occurred many times. V gene TRBV7-2 combines with J gene TRBJ2-7; 10 bases agree with TRBD1. Trimming cost V 5 bases and J 2 bases; bases outside gene matches: 6. Per germline, CDR1 SGHTA and CDR2 FQGNSA. The length of the CDR3 is 15 residues. DNA of the CDR3: TGTGCCAGCAGCCCAACCGGGACAGGGGCCTACGAGCAGTACTTC. The encoded protein is CASSPTGTGAYEQYF.

The chain is built from TRBV30 and TRBJ1-5; D is perhaps TRBD1 (6 bases). From germline, CDR1 is GTSNPN and CDR2 SVGIG (reference sequence). The CDR3 is 13 residues long. Trimming took off 4 bases at V and 7 bases at J, with 14 bases between the two ends. CDR3 coding DNA: TGTGCCTGGACTCAACAGGGCAGCCAGCCCCAGCATTTT. It codes for CAWTQQGSQPQHF. Combining the CDR3 with reference TRBV30 and TRBJ1-5 gives the whole variable domain SQTIHQWPATLVQPVGSPLSLECTVEGTSNPNLYWYRQAAGRGLQLLFYSVGIGQISSEVPQNLSASRPQDRQFILSSKKLLLSDSGFYLCAWTQQGSQPQHFGDGTRLSIL.

The genes are TRBV6-6 and TRBJ2-3; tentatively, D is TRBD1 (6 bases). The germline V gene has CDR1 MNHNY and CDR2 SVGAGI (reference sequence). V was trimmed by 2 bases and J by 7 bases, leaving 10 bases between them. This CDR3 is 13 amino acids long. The CDR3 sequence: CASSYATGHTQYF. CDR3 nucleotide sequence: TGTGCCAGCAGTTACGCCACAGGGCATACGCAGTATTTT.

This clonotype was seen many times. The rearrangement joins TRBV7-2 to TRBJ1-2; D is perhaps TRBD1 (5 bases). Trimming removed 2 bases at V and 4 bases at J, with 8 bases between. Looked up from germline, CDR1 is SGHTA and CDR2 is FQGNSA. The CDR3 is 13 amino acids. CDR3 residues: CASSLRDGYGYTF. In DNA form, the CDR3 reads TGTGCCAGCAGCTTAAGGGACGGCTATGGCTACACCTTC.

Many counts were recorded for this clonotype. The chain links TRBV7-2 to TRBJ1-4, with a tentative D call TRBD1 (5 bases). Germline CDR1 reads SGHTA; CDR2 reads FQGNSA. The germline V and J ends were trimmed by 2 bases and 13 bases, with 20 bases remaining between them. The CDR3 runs 15 residues. CDR3 in amino acids: CASSLRGQGSGGLFF. The CDR3 region has the DNA TGTGCCAGCAGCTTAAGAGGGCAGGGATCAGGAGGACTGTTTTTT.